The rows below give T cell receptor beta chains drawn from one sample of a study of cytomegalovirus exposure and HLA in healthy donors. Measured with immunoSEQ multiplex PCR; TCRdb has only the in-frame clones, and not every one. The repertoire holds about 200,000 clones, with roughly 84% as singletons. The sample taken for sequencing was PBMCs. The receptors derive from a boy between 2 and 10 years old in good health and CMV-seronegative. Each CDR3 is given with its conserved first and last residue. Fields, in order: V gene, clone size, D gene, J gene, CDR3 protein, CDR3 DNA. A D gene is named only where the DNA matches it firmly. Rows give clone size only sometimes, using once, few, many, or a class for an expanded clone.

TRBV18	.	.	TRBJ1-5	CASSLYMGDRGNQPQHF	TGTGCCAGCTCCTTGTACATGGGAGATAGGGGCAATCAGCCCCAGCATTTT
TRBV9	.	TRBD2	TRBJ2-3	CASSVIAGDTDTQYF	TGTGCCAGCAGCGTGATAGCGGGAGACACAGATACGCAGTATTTT
TRBV2	.	TRBD1	TRBJ2-7	CASRSTGSHEQYF	TGTGCCAGCAGATCGACAGGGTCCCACGAGCAGTACTTC
TRBV5-6	few	TRBD2	TRBJ2-7	CASSLPGTGGNEQYF	TGTGCCAGCAGCTTACCCGGGACGGGGGGAAACGAGCAGTACTTC
TRBV19	.	.	TRBJ1-5	CASSIGVSQPQHF	TGTGCCAGTAGTATTGGAGTAAGTCAGCCCCAGCATTTT
TRBV5-1	.	TRBD2	TRBJ2-7	CASSAAAGGLSYEQYF	TGCGCCAGCAGCGCCGCCGCGGGAGGGCTCTCCTACGAGCAGTACTTC
TRBV7-2	.	.	TRBJ2-5	CASSRAQETQYF	TGTGCCAGCAGCCGCGCTCAAGAGACCCAGTACTTC
TRBV7-9	.	.	TRBJ1-2	CASSLGGAPHGYTF	TGTGCCAGCAGCTTAGGGGGCGCACCCCATGGCTACACCTTC
TRBV18	.	.	TRBJ2-5	CASSPRHSLQETQYF	TGTGCCAGCTCACCACGACACAGTCTCCAAGAGACCCAGTACTTC
TRBV9	once	TRBD2	TRBJ2-5	CASSPSPAGTLQETQYF	TGTGCCAGCAGCCCCAGCCCAGCGGGGACCCTACAAGAGACCCAGTACTTC
TRBV6-5	.	.	TRBJ2-1	CASSYQFGGEQFF	TGTGCCAGCAGTTACCAGTTTGGGGGGGAGCAGTTCTTC
TRBV20-1	.	.	TRBJ2-1	CSARDRVLQFF	TGCAGTGCTAGAGACAGGGTGTTACAGTTCTTC
TRBV27	few	.	TRBJ1-4	CASSLSAGWGEKLFF	TGTGCCAGCAGTTTATCAGCGGGGTGGGGAGAAAAACTGTTTTTT
TRBV9	.	TRBD1	TRBJ1-6	CASPRGGQGLNNSPLHF	TGTGCCAGCCCGAGGGGCGGACAGGGGCTGAATAATTCACCCCTCCACTTT
TRBV7-9	.	TRBD1	TRBJ2-1	CASSLLWGQGREGYNEQFF	TGTGCCAGCAGCTTACTATGGGGACAGGGAAGAGAGGGTTACAATGAGCAGTTCTTC
TRBV27	.	TRBD1	TRBJ2-7	CASSPTGGLYYEQYF	TGTGCCAGCAGTCCAACAGGGGGCCTATATTACGAGCAGTACTTC
TRBV6-1	.	TRBD2	TRBJ2-2	CATEFSGRTGELFF	TGTGCCACCGAATTTAGCGGGAGGACCGGGGAGCTGTTTTTT
TRBV5-6	.	.	TRBJ2-5	CASSPGETLQETQYF	TGTGCCAGCAGCCCGGGAGAGACGCTTCAAGAGACCCAGTACTTC
TRBV6-1	.	.	TRBJ1-2	CASSEVGDGGAGVYGYTF	TGTGCCAGCAGTGAAGTTGGAGACGGGGGGGCTGGAGTCTATGGCTACACCTTC
TRBV19	.	TRBD1	TRBJ1-4	CASTPGDRGLNEKLFF	TGTGCCAGTACCCCTGGGGACAGGGGGTTAAATGAAAAACTGTTTTTT
TRBV19	.	TRBD2	TRBJ2-7	CASKETSGVGEQYF	TGTGCCAGTAAAGAGACTAGCGGGGTTGGCGAGCAGTACTTC
TRBV6-5	.	.	TRBJ1-1	CASSHGGEPYDEAFF	TGTGCCAGCAGCCACGGGGGGGAGCCTTATGATGAAGCTTTCTTT
TRBV29-1	.	.	TRBJ2-1	CSVLQARQGGYNEQFF	TGCAGCGTCCTACAAGCCCGACAGGGAGGCTACAATGAGCAGTTCTTC
TRBV5-4	.	.	TRBJ2-1	CASSLMSGAMMQFF	TGTGCCAGCAGCTTGATGTCAGGGGCAATGATGCAGTTCTTC
TRBV11-2	.	TRBD2	TRBJ2-7	CASTPMRLAGEQYF	TGTGCCAGCACCCCAATGAGACTAGCTGGCGAGCAGTACTTC
TRBV5-4	.	.	TRBJ2-7	CASSLGPGDPYEQYF	TGTGCCAGCAGCTTGGGCCCAGGGGATCCCTACGAGCAGTACTTC